This T cell receptor beta chain was sequenced during a study of T cells in Graves' hyperthyroidism and ophthalmopathy. CDR1 is SGHKS, CDR2 YYEKEE, per germline (reference sequence). The CDR3 runs 14 residues. Trimming removed 4 bases from V and 5 bases from J; junction bases left unmatched: 4. The CDR3 regions of TCR beta were amplified from RNA transcripts. HTBI primers were used for first-round RT-PCR of the TCR CDR3. MiXCR was run by TCRdb on the multiplex PCR reads, yielding one entry per CDR3 protein. The sample lists more than 550,000 distinct CDR3 sequences; about 45% were seen once. Exclusion of a patient resulted from uncontrolled infection, other autoimmune disease, pregnancy or lactation. Diagnosing involved the use of clinical symptoms, serum thyroxine and TRAb, thyroid ultrasound and orbital computed tomography. Study results and caveats: The majority of expanded thyroid clonotypes above 0.001 also appeared in blood. A 13 V-J signature model discriminated ophthalmopathy versus stable hyperthyroidism.

This clonotype appeared a few times. The antigen is undetermined. This receptor was taken from an adult man with Graves' disease, either hyperthyroidism or ophthalmopathy (not recorded which). The rearrangement uses TRBV5-5 and TRBJ1-1, with 11 bases identical to TRBD1. Sequencing was carried out using peripheral blood or thyroid tissue (not recorded which). The DNA of the CDR3 is TGTGCCAGCAGCAAGGGGGACAGGGGGACTGAAGCTTTCTTT. The encoded protein is CASSKGDRGTEAFF. Drawing the rest from reference TRBV5-5 and TRBJ1-1, the complete variable domain is DAGVTQSPTHLIKTRGQQVTLRCSPISGHKSVSWYQQVLGQGPQFIFQYYEKEERGRGNFPDRFSARQFPNYSSELNVNALLLGDSALYLCASSKGDRGTEAFFGQGTRLTVV.